Shown below are 13 T cell receptor beta chains from a single sample sequenced in a study of spatial heterogeneity in lung cancer. Time point specified: blood at routine non-recurrence follow-up after resection. The authors sequenced whole RNA from tumor, nontumor lung or frozen PBMC without sorting. Via MiXCR, TCRdb re-called the 5' RACE reads, giving one row per CDR3 protein. The sample includes roughly 120,000 distinct CDR3 sequences, 9.5% to 15% of them seen just once. Sequencing used PBMCs, obtained at follow-up. These TCRs come from a male donor with early-stage non-small cell lung cancer.

This clonotype was seen repeatedly, ten times or more. The J gene is TRBJ1-1, the V gene TRBV29-1, with D perhaps matching TRBD1 (6 bases). The CDR3 runs 12 residues. V shed 7 bases and J shed 2 bases, with 11 bases lying between them. Germline-derived CDR1 and CDR2 are SQVTM and ANQGSEA. CDR3 sequence: CSALTGNTEAFF. The DNA of the CDR3 is TGCAGCGCCCTGACAGGTAACACTGAAGCTTTCTTT.

This clonotype occurred a few times. The V call is TRBV14, the J call TRBJ1-6; D remains ambiguous. Germline CDR1 reads SGHDN; CDR2 reads FVKESK. V was trimmed by 2 bases and J by 4 bases, leaving 6 bases between them. The CDR3 has 14 residues. The CDR3 loop is CASSQLEYNSPLHF. The CDR3 DNA reads as TGTGCCAGCAGCCAACTGGAGTATAATTCACCCCTCCACTTT.

The chain combines TRBV21-1 with TRBJ1-6. TRBV21-1 has pseudogene status. The CDR3 spans 16 residues. CDR3 region: CASSKRPPDPNSPLHF. The CDR3 DNA reads as TGTGCCAGCAGCAAACGGCCACCGGATCCTAATTCACCCCTCCACTTT.

There are a few counts of this clonotype. The chain is built from TRBV20-1 and TRBJ1-5; a weak D match, TRBD1 (5 bases). The V gene's germline CDR1 is DFQATT and CDR2 SNEGSKA (reference sequence). The CDR3 sequence is 15 residues long. V was trimmed by 5 bases and J by 0 bases, leaving 14 bases between them. The CDR3: CSAASQDYSNQPQHF. The CDR3 DNA is TGCAGTGCTGCTTCACAGGACTATAGCAATCAGCCCCAGCATTTT.

This clonotype was detected a few times. The gene calls are TRBV19 and TRBJ2-7; no clear D gene. V lost 6 bases and J 2 bases, leaving 20 bases between the germline ends. This CDR3 has 16 residues. Germline V gene data show CDR1 as LNHDA and CDR2 as SQIVND (reference sequence). CDR3 DNA sequence: TGTGCCAGTAGACCGGGTTACAGTGCATCTACCTACGAGCAGTACTTC. Encoded protein: CASRPGYSASTYEQYF.

J is TRBJ2-7 and V is TRBV3-1; 10 bases match TRBD1. V gave up 6 bases and J gave up 5 bases; unmatched junction bases: 4. Germline V CDR1 and CDR2: LGHDT, YNNKEL (reference sequence). This CDR3 contains 13 residues. CDR3 residues: CASRRQGANEQYF. In DNA form, the CDR3 reads TGTGCCAGCAGGAGACAGGGGGCCAACGAGCAGTACTTC.

This clonotype was found many times. The rearrangement joins TRBV7-2 to TRBJ2-3; 7 bases are a match to TRBD2. The CDR3 totals 16 residues. Unmatched junction bases numbered 10, after V lost 3 bases and J lost 4 bases. CDR1 and CDR2 (germline): SGHTA, FQGNSA. The CDR3 sequence: CASSLRGSGSADTQYF. The CDR3 DNA reads as TGTGCCAGCAGCTTGCGGGGGTCCGGGTCAGCAGATACGCAGTATTTT.

The chain joins TRBV7-3 to TRBJ2-1, with D perhaps TRBD1 or TRBD2 (5 bases each). Germline CDR1 and CDR2: SGHTA and FQGTGA. V shed 5 bases and J shed 5 bases, with 16 bases lying between them. This CDR3 has 15 residues. The CDR3 sequence is CASSKNRDPNNEQFF. The CDR3, as DNA: TGTGCCAGCAGCAAGAACCGGGACCCAAACAATGAGCAGTTCTTC.

In this sample, this clonotype turned up a few times. This rearrangement joins TRBV7-8 to TRBJ2-2, with a weak D call TRBD1 (6 bases). The CDR3 sequence is 15 residues long. Germline V gene lookup returns CDR1 SGHVS and CDR2 FQNEAQ. V shed 5 bases and J shed 3 bases, with 13 bases lying between them. The CDR3 coding sequence is TGTGCCAGCAGCATCAGACAGGCGGACACCGGGGAGCTGTTTTTT. Protein sequence: CASSIRQADTGELFF.

There are many counts of this clonotype. This chain uses TRBV20-1 with TRBJ2-1; D gene unclear. This CDR3 is built from 12 residues. CDR1 is DFQATT, CDR2 SNEGSKA, per germline (reference sequence). V was pared by 0 bases and J by 8 bases, with 8 bases between. The CDR3 region is CSARDSLDEQFF. The CDR3 region has the DNA TGCAGTGCTAGAGATTCGCTAGATGAGCAGTTCTTC.

This clonotype was seen repeatedly, ten times or more. The rearrangement joins TRBV28 to TRBJ2-3; unclear D gene. Germline V lookup: CDR1 MDHEN, CDR2 SYDVKM. The CDR3 spans 11 residues. With 5 bases removed from V and 2 bases from J, the gap between germline ends came to 2 bases. The CDR3 DNA follows: TGTGCCAGCAGTGTCACAGATACGCAGTATTTT. As protein: CASSVTDTQYF. Variable domain in full (rest from reference TRBV28 and TRBJ2-3): DVKVTQSSRYLVKRTGEKVFLECVQDMDHENMFWYRQDPGLGLRLIYFSYDVKMKEKGDIPEGYSVSREKKERFSLILESASTNQTSMYLCASSVTDTQYFGPGTRLTVL.

The V gene is TRBV20-1, the J gene TRBJ1-2; 8 nucleotides match TRBD1. The germline CDR1 and CDR2 sequences are DFQATT and SNEGSKA (reference sequence). Trimming at V came to 2 bases and at J to 0 bases, leaving 5 bases not matched to a gene. This CDR3 is built from 15 residues. CDR3 residues: CSARSGQGTNYGYTF. CDR3 DNA sequence: TGCAGTGCTAGATCTGGACAGGGAACTAACTATGGCTACACCTTC.

This clonotype has at least ten counts. The chain recombines TRBV11-2 with TRBJ2-7; TRBD2 is a possible D gene (6 bases). This CDR3 contains 15 residues. V was cut by 5 bases and J by 5 bases, with 19 bases left in between. CDR1 and CDR2 from the germline V gene are SGHAT and FQNNGV. The CDR3 spells CASSPWQGSGHEQYF. The CDR3 coding sequence is TGTGCCAGCAGCCCCTGGCAAGGTAGCGGACACGAGCAGTACTTC.